These 5 T cell receptor beta chains originate from one sample sequenced in a study of blood T cell repertoires in COVID-19. Libraries were prepared by immunoSEQ multiplex PCR; TCRdb keeps only in-frame clonotypes and omits some of them. Of under 65,000 clones listed, about 90% are singletons. The specimen sequenced was peripheral blood. The source of these receptors is a man between 60 and 75 years old with acute or convalescent COVID-19.

V usage is TRBV20-1 and J usage is TRBJ2-5; 7 positions match TRBD1. Unmatched junction bases numbered 1, after V lost 5 bases and J lost 4 bases. The V gene's germline CDR1 is DFQATT and CDR2 SNEGSKA (reference sequence). This CDR3 spans 11 amino acids. The CDR3 nucleotides are TGCAGTGCTTACAGGGGAGAGACCCAGTACTTC. Amino acids: CSAYRGETQYF.

The rearrangement joins TRBV27 to TRBJ2-2, with TRBD2 identical over 8 bases. V shed 4 bases, J shed 4 bases, and the junction held 5 bases outside the gene matches. This CDR3 spans 15 amino acids. The germline V gene has CDR1 MNHEY and CDR2 SMNVEV (reference sequence). The CDR3 reads CASSWSGGLTGELFF. As DNA, the CDR3 is TGTGCCAGCAGTTGGTCGGGAGGGCTCACCGGGGAGCTGTTTTTT.

In its sample, this clone was seen once. V gene TRBV20-1 combines with J gene TRBJ1-4, with 10 bases matching TRBD1. The CDR3 has 17 amino acids. J was trimmed by 3 bases and V by 3 bases; bases with no gene match: 10. Germline-derived CDR1 and CDR2 are DFQATT and SNEGSKA (reference sequence). Written as DNA, the CDR3 is TGCAGTGCTAGTCCTCTGAGACAGGGGGCATCTAATGAAAAACTGTTTTTT. Its protein is CSASPLRQGASNEKLFF.

This rearrangement joins TRBV5-1 to TRBJ1-1; D remains unclear. Germline CDR1 and CDR2: SGHRS and YFSETQ. The CDR3 runs to 15 residues. V was trimmed by 0 bases and J by 4 bases, leaving 13 bases between them. The CDR3 coding sequence is TGCGCCAGCAGCTTGGTGGAGGTTCGAGGCACTGAAGCTTTCTTT. Protein product: CASSLVEVRGTEAFF.

The chain couples TRBV4-3 to TRBJ2-6; perhaps TRBD2 as D (6 bases). The germline V and J ends were trimmed by 4 bases and 0 bases, with 19 bases remaining between them. CDR3 size: 19 residues. Per germline, CDR1 LGHNA and CDR2 YSLEER. CDR3 sequence: CASSPGRGTTLSGANVLTF. CDR3 DNA: TGCGCCAGCAGCCCCGGCCGGGGGACGACCCTCTCTGGGGCCAACGTCCTGACTTTC.